The sequence of this T cell receptor beta chain was determined in a study of blood T cell repertoires in COVID-19 (dated by TCRdb to 2018 to 2020). Regarding the research as a whole: Collaborator samples came from the United States, Italy and Spain and covered acute and convalescent phases of COVID-19. The material from the prospective study consisted of cDNA or gDNA derived from T cells, B-cell-depleted T cells, or PBMCs. Samples were obtained from the ongoing ImmuneRACE study (first 160 participants) and from 1,200 or so subjects provided by 6 global collaborators. The sample metadata nearly always contained a de-identified subject ID, COVID-19 status, age in years and sex. Deeply sampled blood TCRbeta repertoires from subjects exposed to, actively infected with, or recovered from COVID-19 were included in the dataset. The repertoires were made available in a free public database intended to serve as a resource for research on the immune response to SARS-CoV-2. Where HLA class I and class II types were available, the types were taken from metadata supplied by the sample provider, not from assay-based typing. Overall results and qualifications from the work: Clinical and demographic metadata were provided uncurated, with the amount varying by source and participant.

Whole blood was collected in K2EDTA tubes by collaborating institutions according to the institutions' own protocols. For TCRbeta analysis, collaborators shipped samples as frozen whole blood, isolated PBMCs, or DNA extracted from either of those sample types. The immunoSEQ Assay, a bias-controlled multiplex PCR, was used to amplify TCRbeta CDR3 regions from genomic DNA. The authors' pipeline ran thus. The number of nucleated cells in each sample was estimated from the amplification of reference gene primers within the assay. Sequence reads were collapsed and filtered to measure the absolute abundance of every unique TCRbeta CDR3 rearrangement. For each sample, productive Simpson clonality was calculated by taking the square root of Simpson's diversity index across productive rearrangements. In TCRdb, the immuneACCESS table is reduced to in-frame sequences with V and J assigned. These tables do not hold every clone; where another copy was compared, an unresolved V gene accounts for under half, and the others remain unexplained. The V and J calls and clone size are taken from that table; D and trimming were inferred from the DNA. The sample contains over 35,000 clones, roughly nine tenths of them found a single time. The ten top clones hold approximately 8.3% of the sample.

Notes on this clone: It lacks a known antigen. No much larger clone is present one base from it, and per-base qualities are unavailable.

The sample comprised peripheral blood. The TCR was taken from a man aged 45-60 years with active COVID-19.

The DNA sequence is as follows: TGTGCCACCAGCAGAGAGACGGACAGGAGCACAGATACGCAGTATTTT. This sequence encodes CATSRETDRSTDTQYF. The chain is assembled from TRBV15 and TRBJ2-3; 7 central nucleotides agree with TRBD1. Via the germline V gene (reference sequence), CDR1 is LNHNV and CDR2 YYDKDF. Clipping removes 0 bases from V and 0 bases from J, with 3 as the unmatched junction base count. There are 16 amino acids in the CDR3, from cysteine to phenylalanine inclusive. The read is trimmed to its CDR3 DNA, 48 bases read in frame from base 1.